The present T cell receptor (beta chain) was sequenced within a study of response to subunit inactivated influenza vaccine. Germline loops: CDR1 MNHNS, CDR2 SASEGT. CDR3 length equals 14 residues. Trimming took 5 bases from V and 2 from J; bases not matched to a gene: 1. This clonotype is a singleton in its sample. TCRdb passed the RT-PCR reads through MiXCR, listing each CDR3 protein once. The table has fewer than 800,000 distinct CDR3 sequences, roughly 14% seen once; the top ten hold 11%. Sequencing used PBMCs from blood, obtained 11 to 12 days after vaccination. This clonotype originated in a man aged 50 to 60 who received an inactivated influenza vaccine. The chain carries TRBV6-1 and TRBJ2-3; 10 bases are shared with TRBD2. The CDR3 region is CASSSGRATDTQYF. Written as DNA, the CDR3 is TGTGCCAGCAGTAGCGGGAGGGCCACAGATACGCAGTATTTT.